A selection of T cell receptor beta chains follows, all from one sample in a study of CD8 T cells in Susac syndrome. TCRdb fed the immunoSEQ multiplex PCR reads into MiXCR, producing one record per CDR3 protein. The data show some 120,000 distinct CDR3 sequences, just under 95% seen once. Material: CD8+ T cells from PBMCs. The source of these receptors is a human donor in good health. CDR3s include the opening cysteine and the closing phenylalanine or tryptophan. D genes are given only for firm matches. Clone size, where shown, is once, few, many, or a class for clones that have expanded.

V gene,clone size,D gene,J gene,CDR3 protein,CDR3 DNA
TRBV11-2,-,-,TRBJ2-5,CASSLRRGQIKILPQETQYF,TGTGCCAGCAGCTTAAGGAGGGGACAGATAAAGATATTACCCCAAGAGACCCAGTACTTC
TRBV9,once,-,TRBJ2-4,CASSAWGNIQYF,TGTGCCAGCAGCGCCTGGGGGAACATTCAGTACTTC
TRBV5-1,-,TRBD1,TRBJ2-6,CASSLLQGTRSGANVLTF,TGCGCCAGCAGCTTACTACAGGGGACCCGCTCTGGGGCCAACGTCCTGACTTTC
TRBV19,-,-,TRBJ1-5,CASSRLTENQPQHF,TGTGCCAGTAGTCGACTGACTGAAAATCAGCCCCAGCATTTT
TRBV29-1,-,TRBD1,TRBJ2-2,CSVGGGTGETGELFF,TGCAGCGTTGGAGGGGGCACGGGTGAAACCGGGGAGCTGTTTTTT
TRBV5-6,-,TRBD2,TRBJ2-3,CASSLQAGVRTDTQYF,TGTGCCAGCAGCTTGCAAGCGGGGGTCCGCACAGATACGCAGTATTTT
TRBV7-9,-,-,TRBJ1-5,CASSLAGRNSNQPQHF,TGTGCCAGCAGCTTGGCCGGACGGAATAGCAATCAGCCCCAGCATTTT
TRBV2,-,-,TRBJ1-5,CASSETGSNQPQHF,TGTGCCAGCAGTGAAACGGGGAGCAATCAGCCCCAGCATTTT
TRBV5-1,-,-,TRBJ2-1,CASSLRAGRGGNEQFF,TGCGCCAGCAGCCTTCGGGCAGGGCGAGGGGGCAATGAGCAGTTCTTC
TRBV29-1,-,-,TRBJ2-3,CSVDRAGAGDTQYF,TGCAGCGTTGATCGGGCAGGGGCGGGAGATACGCAGTATTTT
TRBV6-2/TRBV6-3,few,-,TRBJ2-1,CASSSSSYNEQFF,TGTGCCAGCAGTTCGAGCTCCTACAATGAGCAGTTCTTC
TRBV7-9,-,-,TRBJ1-2,CASSLTGNVGGYTF,TGTGCCAGCAGCTTAACAGGGAACGTCGGGGGCTACACCTTC
TRBV13,-,-,TRBJ2-1,CASSLGGTYNEQFF,TGTGCCAGCAGCTTGGGCGGAACCTACAATGAGCAGTTCTTC
TRBV29-1,-,TRBD2,TRBJ2-3,CSVTWVAGLTDTQYF,TGCAGCGTGACTTGGGTAGCGGGGTTGACAGATACGCAGTATTTT
TRBV30,-,TRBD1,TRBJ1-2,CASQAGTGYGYTF,TGTGCCTCTCAAGCCGGGACAGGGTATGGCTACACCTTC
TRBV20-1,-,-,TRBJ2-3,CSAGTPQGRDGDTQYF,TGCAGTGCAGGCACCCCACAGGGGAGGGATGGAGATACGCAGTATTTT
TRBV3-1,-,-,TRBJ2-3,CASSNRDPTDTQYF,TGTGCCAGCAGCAATCGGGACCCCACAGATACGCAGTATTTT
TRBV15,-,TRBD1,TRBJ2-7,CATSSVHPGRQGYEQYF,TGTGCCACCAGCAGTGTCCATCCCGGGAGACAGGGGTACGAGCAGTACTTC
TRBV6-2/TRBV6-3,-,-,TRBJ2-4,CASSYSGSKNIQYF,TGTGCCAGCAGTTACTCGGGCAGTAAAAACATTCAGTACTTC
TRBV2,-,-,TRBJ2-1,CASTRGGQDNEQFF,TGTGCCAGCACCCGCGGGGGCCAAGACAATGAGCAGTTCTTC
TRBV9,-,-,TRBJ2-3,CASSVGGRTVRGDTDTQYF,TGTGCCAGCAGCGTAGGTGGAAGGACGGTGAGGGGGGACACAGATACGCAGTATTTT
TRBV6-5,-,TRBD2,TRBJ2-7,CASSYTGLAGGTYEQYF,TGTGCCAGCAGTTACACGGGACTAGCGGGGGGGACGTACGAGCAGTACTTC
TRBV19,once,-,TRBJ2-7,CASSRQGAGNYEQYF,TGTGCCAGTAGTAGACAAGGTGCAGGGAACTACGAGCAGTACTTC
TRBV5-1,-,-,TRBJ2-7,CASSLGQGMVSYEQYF,TGCGCCAGCAGCTTGGGTCAGGGGATGGTGTCCTACGAGCAGTACTTC
TRBV29-1,-,-,TRBJ1-1,CSVAARRNTEAFF,TGCAGCGTTGCGGCGAGGAGGAACACTGAAGCTTTCTTT
TRBV4-2,-,TRBD1,TRBJ1-4,CASSHDTGTENEKLFF,TGTGCCAGCAGCCATGACACCGGGACAGAAAATGAAAAACTGTTTTTT
TRBV18,-,TRBD1,TRBJ1-1,CASSPNRGGDTEAFF,TGTGCCAGCTCACCCAACAGGGGAGGCGACACTGAAGCTTTCTTT
TRBV6-5,-,TRBD1,TRBJ2-7,CASSGTGGGHEQYF,TGTGCCAGCAGCGGGACAGGGGGGGGCCACGAGCAGTACTTC
TRBV18,-,TRBD1,TRBJ2-1,CASSPGTGVSNEQFF,TGTGCCAGCTCACCTGGGACAGGGGTTAGCAATGAGCAGTTCTTC
TRBV29-1,-,-,TRBJ1-2,CSVAGSDYGYTF,TGCAGCGTTGCAGGTAGCGACTATGGCTACACCTTC
TRBV29-1,once,-,TRBJ2-6,CSVEPSSGANVLTF,TGCAGCGTTGAACCGTCCTCTGGGGCCAACGTCCTGACTTTC
TRBV7-3,-,-,TRBJ2-3,CASSPQPGTDTQYF,TGTGCCAGCAGCCCGCAACCCGGCACAGATACGCAGTATTTT
TRBV18,once,-,TRBJ1-4,CASSPLRREGGEKLFF,TGTGCCAGCTCACCACTACGGAGGGAAGGCGGTGAAAAACTGTTTTTT
TRBV20-1,-,-,TRBJ1-1,CSAYRDEAFF,TGCAGTGCTTACAGAGATGAAGCTTTCTTT
TRBV4-3,-,-,TRBJ1-2,CASSRGPTPDYGYTF,TGCGCCAGCAGCCGCGGTCCCACCCCAGACTATGGCTACACCTTC
TRBV29-1,-,TRBD1,TRBJ2-7,CSVELTGQGAYEQYF,TGCAGCGTTGAACTAACAGGACAGGGGGCATACGAGCAGTACTTC
TRBV2,-,-,TRBJ1-5,CASRWGQGNQPQHF,TGTGCCAGCAGATGGGGACAAGGCAATCAGCCCCAGCATTTT
TRBV30,-,TRBD1,TRBJ1-2,CAWSPGTGTNYGYTF,TGTGCCTGGAGTCCCGGGACAGGCACTAACTATGGCTACACCTTC
TRBV7-2,-,-,TRBJ2-2,CASSLREQGTGELFF,TGTGCCAGCAGCTTGCGGGAACAGGGCACCGGGGAGCTGTTTTTT
TRBV7-8,-,-,TRBJ2-7,CASSLPRALLSEQYF,TGTGCCAGCAGCTTACCCCGGGCCCTCTTGTCCGAGCAGTACTTC
TRBV6-1,few,-,TRBJ2-7,CASSPGVRGTLTYEQYF,TGTGCCAGCAGTCCGGGGGTAAGGGGCACTTTGACCTACGAGCAGTACTTC
TRBV15,once,-,TRBJ2-5,CATSRGGDQETQYF,TGTGCCACCAGCAGAGGGGGGGACCAAGAGACCCAGTACTTC
TRBV20-1,-,-,TRBJ1-2,CSARPALNYGYTF,TGCAGTGCACGCCCGGCGCTTAACTATGGCTACACCTTC
TRBV5-8,-,-,TRBJ1-2,CASSLEGTAGGYTF,TGTGCCAGCAGCTTGGAGGGTACGGCTGGGGGCTACACCTTC
TRBV6-2/TRBV6-3,-,-,TRBJ2-7,CASSYSPKVGLYEQYF,TGTGCCAGCAGTTATTCCCCCAAAGTGGGCCTCTACGAGCAGTACTTC
TRBV29-1,few,-,TRBJ2-4,CSVAPTVAKNIQYF,TGCAGCGTTGCCCCGACTGTGGCCAAAAACATTCAGTACTTC
TRBV5-6,once,TRBD2,TRBJ2-7,CASSFGGLASYEQYF,TGTGCCAGCAGCTTTGGGGGACTAGCGTCCTACGAGCAGTACTTC
TRBV7-3,-,-,TRBJ2-2,CASSPAGLTNTGELFF,TGTGCCAGCAGCCCAGCCGGACTTACGAACACCGGGGAGCTGTTTTTT
TRBV12-3/TRBV12-4,-,TRBD2,TRBJ2-2,CASSFTSGRSGELFF,TGTGCCAGCAGTTTTACCAGCGGGAGGTCTGGGGAGCTGTTTTTT
TRBV20-1,once,TRBD2,TRBJ2-2,CSASKTSGANTGELFF,TGCAGTGCTAGCAAGACTAGCGGGGCGAACACCGGGGAGCTGTTTTTT
TRBV10-3,once,-,TRBJ2-7,CAMGLSGDYEQYF,TGTGCCATGGGGCTTTCGGGGGACTACGAGCAGTACTTC
TRBV20-1,-,-,TRBJ2-4,CSAGGGGIAKNIQYF,TGCAGTGCCGGAGGAGGGGGGATAGCCAAAAACATTCAGTACTTC
TRBV25-1,-,-,TRBJ1-2,CASSEPPWGVNYGYTF,TGTGCCAGCAGTGAACCCCCCTGGGGCGTCAACTATGGCTACACCTTC
TRBV7-9,-,TRBD2,TRBJ2-7,CASSSLGGLAGSSYEQYF,TGTGCCAGCAGCTCGCTGGGTGGACTAGCGGGAAGCTCCTACGAGCAGTACTTC
TRBV14,-,-,TRBJ2-7,CASSHGIYEQYF,TGTGCCAGCAGCCATGGAATCTACGAGCAGTACTTC
TRBV20-1,-,TRBD2,TRBJ2-3,CSAREATSGRADTQYF,TGCAGTGCTAGAGAGGCGACTAGCGGGAGGGCCGATACGCAGTATTTT
TRBV3-1,-,-,TRBJ2-1,CASSQEIERVYLSSYNEQFF,TGTGCCAGCAGCCAAGAGATCGAGCGGGTTTATTTAAGCTCCTACAATGAGCAGTTCTTC